This T cell receptor beta chain was documented in a study of cytomegalovirus exposure and HLA in healthy donors. General observations from the study: Specificity for CMV antigens was confirmed in vitro for a few of the CMV-associated chains. TCR beta V- and J-gene trimming was later associated with a missense DCLRE1C variant.

V was clipped by 5 bases and J by 3 bases, with 14 bases between them. From germline, CDR1 is SEHNR and CDR2 FQNEAQ (reference sequence). CDR3 length: 16 residues. The PCR ran on 60 Vbeta and 13 Jbeta primers. Method: immunoSEQ multiplex PCR; TCRdb's copy keeps in-frame clones and lacks some. The sample lists fewer than 200,000 clones; over 75% were seen once. Note on this clone: The target antigen is unknown.

The sample comprised PBMCs. The clonotype comes from a man between 60 and 75 years old in good health and CMV-seronegative. V gene TRBV7-9 combines with J gene TRBJ2-6; weak D call: TRBD2 (6 bases). The CDR3 region is CASSQTQGGGANVLTF. The CDR3 DNA reads as TGTGCCAGCAGCCAAACCCAGGGAGGTGGGGCCAACGTCCTGACTTTC.